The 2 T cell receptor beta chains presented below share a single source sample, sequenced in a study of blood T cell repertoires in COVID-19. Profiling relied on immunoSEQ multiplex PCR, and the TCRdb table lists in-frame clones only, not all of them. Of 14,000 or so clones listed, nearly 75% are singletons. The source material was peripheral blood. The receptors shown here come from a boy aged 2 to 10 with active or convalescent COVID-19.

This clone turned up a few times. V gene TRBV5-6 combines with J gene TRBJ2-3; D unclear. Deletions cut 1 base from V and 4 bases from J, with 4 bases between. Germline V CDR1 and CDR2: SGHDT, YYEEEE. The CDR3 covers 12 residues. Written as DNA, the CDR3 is TGTGCCAGCAGCTTGCCCGCAGATACGCAGTATTTT. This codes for CASSLPADTQYF.

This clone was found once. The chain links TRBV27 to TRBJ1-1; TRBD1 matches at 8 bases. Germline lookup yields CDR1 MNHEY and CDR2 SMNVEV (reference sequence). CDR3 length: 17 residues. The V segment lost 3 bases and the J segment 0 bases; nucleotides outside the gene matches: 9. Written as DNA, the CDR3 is TGTGCCAGCAGTTTCTCCGGACAGGGTCTCATGAACACTGAAGCTTTCTTT. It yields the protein CASSFSGQGLMNTEAFF.